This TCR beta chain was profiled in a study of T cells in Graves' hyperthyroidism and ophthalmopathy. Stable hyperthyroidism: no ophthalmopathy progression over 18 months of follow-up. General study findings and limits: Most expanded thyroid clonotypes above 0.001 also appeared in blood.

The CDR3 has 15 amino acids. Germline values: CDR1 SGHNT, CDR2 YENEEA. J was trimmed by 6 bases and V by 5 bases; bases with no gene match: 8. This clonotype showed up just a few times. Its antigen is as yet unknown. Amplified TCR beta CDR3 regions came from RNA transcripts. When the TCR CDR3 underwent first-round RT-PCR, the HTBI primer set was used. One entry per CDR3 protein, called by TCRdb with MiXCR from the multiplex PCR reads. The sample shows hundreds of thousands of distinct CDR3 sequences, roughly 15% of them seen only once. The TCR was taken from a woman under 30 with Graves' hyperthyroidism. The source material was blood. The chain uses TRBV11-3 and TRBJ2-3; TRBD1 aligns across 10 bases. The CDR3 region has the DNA TGTGCCAGCAGCCAACGACAGGGGGCAGGGGATACGCAGTATTTT. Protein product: CASSQRQGAGDTQYF. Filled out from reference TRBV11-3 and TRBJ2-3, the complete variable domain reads EAGVVQSPRYKIIEKKQPVAFWCNPISGHNTLYWYLQNLGQGPELLIRYENEEAVDDSQLPKDRFSAERLKGVDSTLKIQPAELGDSAVYLCASSQRQGAGDTQYFGPGTRLTVL.